The present entry profiles one TCR beta chain with its context. The data derive from a study of blood T cell repertoires in COVID-19. Libraries were prepared by immunoSEQ multiplex PCR; TCRdb keeps only in-frame clonotypes and omits some of them. This repertoire shows roughly 98,000 clones, 80% to 95% found once; its top ten account for roughly 6.4%. Germline-derived CDR1 and CDR2 are MGHRA and YSYEKL. With V trimmed by 0 bases and J by 6 bases, 3 bases remained unmatched. The length of the CDR3 is 14 residues. What was sequenced was peripheral blood. The clonotype originates from a woman aged 55-69 years with active COVID-19. This sequence joins TRBV4-1 and TRBJ2-3; 7 nucleotides line up with TRBD2. Here the CDR3 DNA reads TGCGCCAGCAGCCAAGAACTAGCGATGGATACGCAGTATTTT. Translation: CASSQELAMDTQYF.